This T cell receptor beta chain was identified in a study of shared clonotypes between healthy human individuals. Study at large: CD4 naive and memory got three plates each, CD8 naive two, CD8 memory one. Study outcomes and limitations: Non-shared clonotypes were found to have lower generation probabilities than the clonotypes that were shared by all four of the sorted-subset donors.

V lost 1 base to trimming and J lost 4 bases, with 9 bases between them. Germline CDR1 is MGHRA and CDR2 is YSYEKL. CDR3 size: 14 residues. Concerning this clone: No antigen is known for it.

Assay execution proceeded at the deep level. Using immunoSEQ multiplex PCR, the repertoire was profiled, and TCRdb retains in-frame clones only, with some absent. The table lists about 2.4 million clones, 90% to 95% of them singletons. The rearrangement joins TRBV4-1 to TRBJ2-3; D gene ambiguous. The receptor was derived from a young man in good health. Some clones in this sample may be carry-over from other donors' samples. Sequenced: naive CD4+ T cells from PBMCs. Described subset: CD45RA+ positively selected. Here the CDR3 DNA reads TGCGCCAGCAGCCAAGCATGGTGGGCAGATACGCAGTATTTT. It translates to CASSQAWWADTQYF.